These 6 T cell receptor beta chains were sequenced from one sample in a study of blood T cell repertoires in COVID-19. Assay used: immunoSEQ multiplex PCR; TCRdb lists only in-frame clones, some missing. The sample gives 170,000 or so clones, more than 85% of which show up once; more than 6.5% is in the top ten. Sequencing was performed on PBMCs or T cells enriched from blood (not recorded which). These receptors were obtained from a woman aged 50 to 60 who had recovered from COVID-19.

This clone came up a few times. J is TRBJ2-5 and V is TRBV2, with a possible D match to TRBD1 (6 bases). The CDR3 is 14 amino acids. The V gene's germline CDR1 is SNHLY and CDR2 FYNNEI. The ends were cut back, 6 bases at V and 4 bases at J, with 15 bases in the middle. CDR3 region: CASSPRRGGETQYF. In DNA, the CDR3 is TGTGCCAGCAGCCCTCGGAGAGGGGGAGAGACCCAGTACTTC.

The chain is built from TRBV11-3 and TRBJ2-5; D unresolved. This CDR3 spans 13 amino acids. V was shortened by 3 bases and J by 1 base, with 6 bases between the two germline ends. Per the germline V gene, CDR1 is SGHNT and CDR2 is YENEEA. In DNA form, the CDR3 reads TGTGCCAGCAGCTTTCCCAGCCAAGAGACCCAGTACTTC. This translates into CASSFPSQETQYF. Full variable domain (outside the CDR3, taken from reference TRBV11-3 and TRBJ2-5): EAGVVQSPRYKIIEKKQPVAFWCNPISGHNTLYWYLQNLGQGPELLIRYENEEAVDDSQLPKDRFSAERLKGVDSTLKIQPAELGDSAVYLCASSFPSQETQYFGPGTRLLVL.

V and J are TRBV4-1 and TRBJ1-3, with 9 bases fitting TRBD1. Germline V gene lookup returns CDR1 MGHRA and CDR2 YSYEKL. The CDR3 has 16 amino acids. The V segment lost 3 bases and the J segment 3 bases; nucleotides outside the gene matches: 6. The chain's CDR3 is CASSQGQGLVGNTIYF. CDR3 nucleotide sequence: TGCGCCAGCAGCCAGGGACAGGGCCTAGTTGGAAACACCATATATTTT.

V is TRBV6-2 or TRBV6-3 and J is TRBJ1-5, with D possibly matching TRBD1 (6 bases). Trimming shortened V by 2 bases and J by 0 bases, and 14 bases separated the two germline ends. This CDR3 is 17 amino acids long. CDR1 and CDR2 (germline): MNHEY, SVGEGT. The CDR3 DNA sequence: TGTGCCAGCAGTTACCCCGGACAGAGGTATAGCAATCAGCCCCAGCATTTT. This sequence encodes CASSYPGQRYSNQPQHF.

The rearrangement links TRBV4-3 to TRBJ2-1; D not certain. This CDR3 is built from 15 residues. CDR1 is LGHNA and CDR2 is YSLEER in the germline V gene. Trimming took 0 bases from V and 0 from J, leaving 6 bases between them. In DNA form, the CDR3 reads TGCGCCAGCAGCCAAGAAAGTAGCTCCTACAATGAGCAGTTCTTC. Translating it yields CASSQESSSYNEQFF.

The chain recombines TRBV27 with TRBJ2-1; 10 nucleotides line up with TRBD2. CDR3 length equals 15 residues. Unmatched junction bases numbered 4, after V lost 4 bases and J lost 4 bases. Germline V gives CDR1 MNHEY, CDR2 SMNVEV (reference sequence). The CDR3, as DNA: TGTGCCAGCAGTTCGGAACTAGCGGGATACAATGAGCAGTTCTTC. Its protein product is CASSSELAGYNEQFF.